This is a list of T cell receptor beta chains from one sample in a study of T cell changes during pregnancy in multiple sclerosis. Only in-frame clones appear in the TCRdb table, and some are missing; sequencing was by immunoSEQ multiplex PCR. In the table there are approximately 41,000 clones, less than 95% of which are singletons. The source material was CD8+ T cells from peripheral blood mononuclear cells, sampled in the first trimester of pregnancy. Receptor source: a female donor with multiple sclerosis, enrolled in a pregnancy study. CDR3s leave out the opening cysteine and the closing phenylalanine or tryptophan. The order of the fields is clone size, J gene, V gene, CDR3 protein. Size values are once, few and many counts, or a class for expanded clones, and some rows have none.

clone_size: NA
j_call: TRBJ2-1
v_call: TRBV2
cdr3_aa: ASSDWGGGQF

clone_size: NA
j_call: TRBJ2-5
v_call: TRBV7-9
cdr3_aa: ASSSTILAGEPQETQY

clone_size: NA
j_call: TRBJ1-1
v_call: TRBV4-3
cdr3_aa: ASSQGSGATEAF

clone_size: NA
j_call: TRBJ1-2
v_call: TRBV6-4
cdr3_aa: ASQTGGYT

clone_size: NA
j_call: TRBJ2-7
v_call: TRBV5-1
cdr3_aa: ASSSGTAMAYEQY

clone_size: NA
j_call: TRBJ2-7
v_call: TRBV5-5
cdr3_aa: ASSFPGQGYEQY

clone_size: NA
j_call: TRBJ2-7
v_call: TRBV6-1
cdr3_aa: ASSEDGDWRGGRGEQY

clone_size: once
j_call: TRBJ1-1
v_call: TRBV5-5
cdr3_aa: ASSLTEYPEAF

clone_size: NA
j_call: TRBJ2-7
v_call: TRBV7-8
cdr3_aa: ASSAGTSGRTYEQY

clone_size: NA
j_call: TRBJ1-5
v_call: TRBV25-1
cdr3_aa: ASSGQSSNQPQH

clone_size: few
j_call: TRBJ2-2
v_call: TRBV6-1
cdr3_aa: ASSEVADTGELF

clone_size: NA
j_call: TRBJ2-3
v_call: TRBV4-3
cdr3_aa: ASSQDLGAGITNTQY

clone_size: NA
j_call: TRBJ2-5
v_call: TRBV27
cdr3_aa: ASSFGTSYRETQY

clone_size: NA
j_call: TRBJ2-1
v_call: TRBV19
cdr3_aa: ASTGIRDRVMSEQF

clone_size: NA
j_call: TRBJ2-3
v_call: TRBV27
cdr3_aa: ASSPSPGLATDTQY

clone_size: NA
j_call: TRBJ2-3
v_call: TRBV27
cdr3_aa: ASRIRPVGGADTQY

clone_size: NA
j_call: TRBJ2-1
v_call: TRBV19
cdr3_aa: ASSIVHSGSNEQF

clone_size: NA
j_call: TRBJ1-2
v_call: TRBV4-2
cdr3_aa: ASSQEESNQEHGYT

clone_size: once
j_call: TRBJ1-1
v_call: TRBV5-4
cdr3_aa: ASSLPEENTEAF

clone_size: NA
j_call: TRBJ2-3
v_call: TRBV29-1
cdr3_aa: SVEDWLDQSTDTQY

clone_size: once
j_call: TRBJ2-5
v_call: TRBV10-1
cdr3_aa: ASSGLQGNREETQY

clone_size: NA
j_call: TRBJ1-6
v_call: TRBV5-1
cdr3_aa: ASSYGVSSYNSPLH

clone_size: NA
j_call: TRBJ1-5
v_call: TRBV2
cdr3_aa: ASSEAWGGSEQPQH

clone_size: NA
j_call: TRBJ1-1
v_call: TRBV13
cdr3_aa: ASSGAYTEAF

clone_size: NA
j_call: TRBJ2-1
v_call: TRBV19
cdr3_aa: ASTSGTGNWNEQF

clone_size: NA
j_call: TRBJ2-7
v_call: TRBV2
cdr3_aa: ASAGQGSYEQY

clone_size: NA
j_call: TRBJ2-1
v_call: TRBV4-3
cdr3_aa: ASSQESGSKYNEQF